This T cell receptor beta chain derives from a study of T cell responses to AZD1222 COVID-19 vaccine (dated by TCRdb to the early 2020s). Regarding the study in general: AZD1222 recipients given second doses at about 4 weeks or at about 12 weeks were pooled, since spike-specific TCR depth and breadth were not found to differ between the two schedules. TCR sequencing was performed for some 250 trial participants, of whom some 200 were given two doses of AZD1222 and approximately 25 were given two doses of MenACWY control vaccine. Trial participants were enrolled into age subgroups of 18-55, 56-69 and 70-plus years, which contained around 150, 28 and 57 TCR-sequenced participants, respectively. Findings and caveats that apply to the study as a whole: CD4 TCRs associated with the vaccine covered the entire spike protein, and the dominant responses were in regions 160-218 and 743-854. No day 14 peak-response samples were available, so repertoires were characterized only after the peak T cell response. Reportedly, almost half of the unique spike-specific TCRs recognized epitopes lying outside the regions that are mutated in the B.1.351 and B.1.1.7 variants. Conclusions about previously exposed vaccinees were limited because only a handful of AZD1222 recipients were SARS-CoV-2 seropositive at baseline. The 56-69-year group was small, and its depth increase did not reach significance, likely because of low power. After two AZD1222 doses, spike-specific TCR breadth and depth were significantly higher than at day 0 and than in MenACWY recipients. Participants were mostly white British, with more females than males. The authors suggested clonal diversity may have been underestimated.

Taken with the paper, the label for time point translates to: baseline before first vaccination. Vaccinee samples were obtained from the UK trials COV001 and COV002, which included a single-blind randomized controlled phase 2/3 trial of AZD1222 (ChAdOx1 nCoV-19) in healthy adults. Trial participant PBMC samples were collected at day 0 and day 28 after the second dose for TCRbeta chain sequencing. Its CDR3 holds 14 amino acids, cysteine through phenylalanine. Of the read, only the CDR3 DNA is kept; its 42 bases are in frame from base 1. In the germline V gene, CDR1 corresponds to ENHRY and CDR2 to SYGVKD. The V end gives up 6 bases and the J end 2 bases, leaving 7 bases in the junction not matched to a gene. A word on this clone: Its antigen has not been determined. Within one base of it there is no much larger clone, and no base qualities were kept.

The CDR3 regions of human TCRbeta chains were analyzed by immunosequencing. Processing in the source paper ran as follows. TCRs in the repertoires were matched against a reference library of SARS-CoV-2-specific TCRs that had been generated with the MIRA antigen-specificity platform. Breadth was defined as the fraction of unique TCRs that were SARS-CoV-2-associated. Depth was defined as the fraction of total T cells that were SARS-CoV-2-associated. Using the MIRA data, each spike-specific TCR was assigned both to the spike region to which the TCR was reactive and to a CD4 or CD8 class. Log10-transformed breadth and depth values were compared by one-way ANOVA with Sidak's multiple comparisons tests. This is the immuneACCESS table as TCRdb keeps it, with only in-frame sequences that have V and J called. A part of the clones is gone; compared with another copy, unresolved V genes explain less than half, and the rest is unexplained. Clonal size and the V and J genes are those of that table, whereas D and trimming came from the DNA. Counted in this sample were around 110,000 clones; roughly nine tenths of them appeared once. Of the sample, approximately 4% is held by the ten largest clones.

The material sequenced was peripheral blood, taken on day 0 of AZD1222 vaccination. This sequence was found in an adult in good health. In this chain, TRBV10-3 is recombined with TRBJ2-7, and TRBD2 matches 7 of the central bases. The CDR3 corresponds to CAIRGGVSPYEQYF. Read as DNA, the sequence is TGTGCCATCAGGGGGGGGGTTTCACCCTACGAGCAGTACTTC.